The 11 T cell receptor beta chains given below trace back to one sample, sequenced in a study of T-cell reconstitution after alpha-beta-depleted transplantation in children. Unique molecular identifiers featured in how the TCRbeta library was prepared. TCRdb reanalysed the PCR reads using MiXCR and keeps one entry per CDR3 protein. The table has a few hundred thousand distinct CDR3 sequences, approximately 42% seen once; the top ten hold under 35%. The sample was PBMCs, taken before TCRalphabeta/CD19-depleted stem cell transplant. These receptors were taken from a girl aged 2-10 years with aplastic anemia, due to receive a stem cell transplant.

This sequence joins TRBV5-1 and TRBJ1-4; D gene uncertain. The V and J ends lost 2 bases and 3 bases respectively, with 14 bases between them. This CDR3 comprises 16 residues. Per the germline V gene, CDR1 is SGHRS and CDR2 is YFSETQ. The CDR3 loop reads CASSFSAADSNEKLFF. CDR3 bases: TGCGCCAGCAGCTTCTCAGCTGCAGATTCTAATGAAAAACTGTTTTTT.

CDR3 sequence (DNA): TGCAGTGCTAGGAGGGCTAGCGGGAGAGTACAAGAGACCCAGTACTTC. Amino acids: CSARRASGRVQETQYF. This chain uses TRBV20-1 with TRBJ2-5; 10 bases line up with TRBD2. V lost 3 bases to trimming and J lost 2 bases; unmatched junction nucleotides: 9. The germline V gene has CDR1 DFQATT and CDR2 SNEGSKA (reference sequence). This CDR3 is 16 amino acids long.

The chain uses TRBV5-1 and TRBJ2-1, with 8 nucleotides matching TRBD1. The CDR3 has 15 residues. CDR1 and CDR2 from the germline V gene are SGHRS and YFSETQ. With V trimmed by 4 bases and J by 5 bases, 8 bases remained unmatched. The DNA for the CDR3 is TGCGCCAGCAGCACCCAGGGGGCGCGGGACAATGAGCAGTTCTTC. It yields the protein CASSTQGARDNEQFF. The whole variable domain, remainder taken from reference TRBV5-1 and TRBJ2-1, is KAGVTQTPRYLIKTRGQQVTLSCSPISGHRSVSWYQQTPGQGLQFLFEYFSETQRNKGNFPGRFSGRQFSNSRSEMNVSTLELGDSALYLCASSTQGARDNEQFFGPGTRLTVL.

V is TRBV6-5 and J is TRBJ1-1; TRBD1 agrees at 7 bases. V was pared by 4 bases and J by 0 bases, with 11 bases of the junction left unmatched. Per the germline V gene, CDR1 is MNHEY and CDR2 is SVGAGI. This CDR3 is 17 amino acids long. The CDR3: CASSSQGGGRMNTEAFF. The CDR3 bases are TGTGCCAGCAGTTCCCAGGGGGGGGGACGCATGAACACTGAAGCTTTCTTT.

This clonotype was recorded only once. The chain couples TRBV4-2 to TRBJ2-7; no definite D call. Between the trimmed V and J ends, which lost 4 bases and 2 bases, there was a span of 15 bases. The CDR3 is made up of 15 amino acids. Germline V CDR1 and CDR2: LGHNA, YNFKEQ. The CDR3 DNA reads as TGTGCCAGCAGCCTTAGACCTAACGCGCCCTACGAGCAGTACTTC. Its translation: CASSLRPNAPYEQYF.

The chain carries TRBV10-2 and TRBJ2-7; weak D call: TRBD1 (6 bases). The germline CDR1 and CDR2 sequences are WSHSY and SAAADI. The CDR3 is 15 residues long. Deletions cut 2 bases from V and 3 bases from J, with 14 bases between. The CDR3 coding sequence is TGCGCCAGCAGTGAGCCGCAGGGGAAAGGCTACGAGCAGTACTTC. This gives the protein CASSEPQGKGYEQYF.

This chain uses TRBV12-3 or TRBV12-4 with TRBJ2-5; the D gene is possibly TRBD2 (5 bases). V was clipped by 4 bases and J by 3 bases, with 12 bases between them. The CDR3 is 14 residues long. The CDR3 here is CASSWEEGKETQYF. The DNA for the CDR3 is TGTGCCAGCAGTTGGGAAGAGGGAAAAGAGACCCAGTACTTC.

V usage is TRBV28 and J usage is TRBJ2-7; D may correspond to TRBD1 or TRBD2 (6 bases each). CDR1 and CDR2 from the germline V gene are MDHEN and SYDVKM. The CDR3 spans 14 residues. The V end was cut by 1 base, the J end by 7 bases, with 14 bases between. The CDR3: CASSLSGGRGEQYF. The CDR3 coding sequence is TGTGCCAGCAGTTTATCCGGGGGCCGGGGGGAGCAGTACTTC.

The chain employs TRBV20-1 and TRBJ2-3; 10 bases align to TRBD1. The trim removed 0 bases at V and 3 bases at J, leaving 12 bases unmatched. Germline-derived CDR1 and CDR2 are DFQATT and SNEGSKA (reference sequence). This CDR3 contains 18 residues. CDR3 in amino acids: CSARDLGTGVRNTDTQYF. The CDR3 DNA reads TGCAGTGCTAGAGATCTCGGGACAGGGGTTAGGAATACAGATACGCAGTATTTT.

This clonotype was observed at least ten times. The genes are TRBV20-1 and TRBJ1-1; D is undetermined. This CDR3 has 11 amino acids. Trimming stripped 6 bases from V and 0 bases from J, with 5 bases between. CDR1 is DFQATT, CDR2 SNEGSKA, per germline (reference sequence). The CDR3 nucleotides are TGCAGTGCGTACCTGAACACTGAAGCTTTCTTT. It specifies CSAYLNTEAFF.

This clonotype is labeled as medium-sized (0.01 to 0.1%). The chain recombines TRBV7-9 with TRBJ2-7, with a weak D call TRBD1 (5 bases). Trimming cost V 2 bases and J 0 bases, with 8 bases left between them. Germline V lookup: CDR1 SEHNR, CDR2 FQNEAQ (reference sequence). The length of the CDR3 is 14 residues. CDR3 sequence: CASSLTGSSYEQYF. In nucleotides, the CDR3 is TGTGCCAGCAGCTTAACAGGTAGCTCCTACGAGCAGTACTTC.